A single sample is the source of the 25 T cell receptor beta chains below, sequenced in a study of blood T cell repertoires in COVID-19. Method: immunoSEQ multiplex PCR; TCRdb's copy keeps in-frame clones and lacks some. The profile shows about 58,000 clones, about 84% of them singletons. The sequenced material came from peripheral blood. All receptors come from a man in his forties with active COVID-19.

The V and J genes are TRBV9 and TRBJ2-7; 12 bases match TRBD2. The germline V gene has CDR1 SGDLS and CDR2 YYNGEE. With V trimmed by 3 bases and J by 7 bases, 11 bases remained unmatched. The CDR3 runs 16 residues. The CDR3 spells CASSETSGRTLGEQYF. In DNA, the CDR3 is TGTGCCAGCAGCGAAACTAGCGGGAGGACATTGGGGGAGCAGTACTTC.

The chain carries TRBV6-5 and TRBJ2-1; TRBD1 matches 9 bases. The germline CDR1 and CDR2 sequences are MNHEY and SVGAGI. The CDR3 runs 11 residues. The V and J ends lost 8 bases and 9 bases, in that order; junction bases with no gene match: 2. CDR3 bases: TGTGCCAGCCGGGGACAGGGTGAGCAGTTCTTC. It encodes CASRGQGEQFF.

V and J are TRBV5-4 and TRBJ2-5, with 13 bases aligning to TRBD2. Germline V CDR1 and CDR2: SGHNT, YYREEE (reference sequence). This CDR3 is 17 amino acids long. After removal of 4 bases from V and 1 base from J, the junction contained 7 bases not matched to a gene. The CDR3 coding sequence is TGTGCCAGCAGCGGGCGGACTAGCGGGAGTCCCCAAGAGACCCAGTACTTC. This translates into CASSGRTSGSPQETQYF.

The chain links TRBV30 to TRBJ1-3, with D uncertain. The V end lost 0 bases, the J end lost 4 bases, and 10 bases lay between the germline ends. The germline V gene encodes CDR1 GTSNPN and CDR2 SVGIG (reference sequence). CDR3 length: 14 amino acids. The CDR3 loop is CAWSVQTGGNTIYF. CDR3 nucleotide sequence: TGTGCCTGGAGTGTACAGACGGGGGGAAACACCATATATTTT.

CDR3 DNA sequence: TGCGCCAGCAGCCAGGCCAGGGACTACGAGCAGTACTTC. This encodes CASSQARDYEQYF. The chain links TRBV4-1 to TRBJ2-7, with D maybe TRBD1 (5 bases). Per germline, CDR1 MGHRA and CDR2 YSYEKL. This CDR3 contains 13 residues. Trimming cost V 3 bases and J 3 bases, with 9 bases left between them.

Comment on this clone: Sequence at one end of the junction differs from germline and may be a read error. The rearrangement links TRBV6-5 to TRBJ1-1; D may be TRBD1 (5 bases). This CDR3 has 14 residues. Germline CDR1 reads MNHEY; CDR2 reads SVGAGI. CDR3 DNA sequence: TGTGCCAGCAGTGACTCGGGGGGGGAAACTGAAGCTTTCTTT. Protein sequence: CASSDSGGETEAFF.

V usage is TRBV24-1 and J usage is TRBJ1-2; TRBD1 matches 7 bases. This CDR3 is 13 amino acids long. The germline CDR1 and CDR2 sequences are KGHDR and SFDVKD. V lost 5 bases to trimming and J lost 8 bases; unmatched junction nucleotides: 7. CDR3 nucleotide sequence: TGTGCCACCAGTGGGACAGGAGGTCCGGGCTACACCTTC. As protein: CATSGTGGPGYTF.

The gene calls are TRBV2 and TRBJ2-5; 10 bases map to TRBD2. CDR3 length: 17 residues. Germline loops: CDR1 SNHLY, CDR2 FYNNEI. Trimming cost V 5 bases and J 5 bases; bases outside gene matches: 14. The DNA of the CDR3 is TGTGCCAGCAGTACCGAGGCTAGCGGGAGTTCTTGGGAGACCCAGTACTTC. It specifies CASSTEASGSSWETQYF. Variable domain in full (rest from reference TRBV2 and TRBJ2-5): EPEVTQTPSHQVTQMGQEVILRCVPISNHLYFYWYRQILGQKVEFLVSFYNNEISEKSEIFDDQFSVERPDGSNFTLKIRSTKLEDSAMYFCASSTEASGSSWETQYFGPGTRLLVL.

The CDR3 nucleotides are TGTGCCAGCACCTACTTAATGGGAGGGGGGGTGAACACTGAAGCTTTCTTT. Translating gives CASTYLMGGGVNTEAFF. The chain recombines TRBV28 with TRBJ1-1; weak D call: TRBD1 (6 bases). The germline CDR1 and CDR2 sequences are MDHEN and SYDVKM. This CDR3 contains 17 residues. Trimming pared 7 bases from V and 0 bases from J, leaving 21 bases between.

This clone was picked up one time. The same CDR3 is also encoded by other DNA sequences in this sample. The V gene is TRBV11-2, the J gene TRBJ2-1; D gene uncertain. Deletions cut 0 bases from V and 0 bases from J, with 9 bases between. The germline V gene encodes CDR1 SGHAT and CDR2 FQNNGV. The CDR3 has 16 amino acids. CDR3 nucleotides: TGTGCCAGCAGCTTAGATCCGGTGAGCTCCTACAATGAGCAGTTCTTC. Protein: CASSLDPVSSYNEQFF.

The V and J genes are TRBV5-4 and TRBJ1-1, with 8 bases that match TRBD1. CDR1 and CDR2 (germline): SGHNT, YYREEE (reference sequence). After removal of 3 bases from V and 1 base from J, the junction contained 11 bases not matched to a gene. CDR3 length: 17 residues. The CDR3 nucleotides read TGTGCCAGCAGCTCCCGGACAGGGCCCCCCGCGAACACTGAAGCTTTCTTT. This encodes CASSSRTGPPANTEAFF.

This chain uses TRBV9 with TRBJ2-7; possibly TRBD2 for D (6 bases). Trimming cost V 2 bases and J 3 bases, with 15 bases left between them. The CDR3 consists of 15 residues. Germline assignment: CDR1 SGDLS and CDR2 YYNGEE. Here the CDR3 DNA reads TGTGCCAGCAGCGTGTCGGGACTTCCTCTCTACGAGCAGTACTTC. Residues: CASSVSGLPLYEQYF.

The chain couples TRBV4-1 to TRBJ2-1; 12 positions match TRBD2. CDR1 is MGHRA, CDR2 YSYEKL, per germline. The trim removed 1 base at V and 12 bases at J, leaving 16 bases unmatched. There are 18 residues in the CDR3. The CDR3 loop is CASSQGISRRLAGGGQFF. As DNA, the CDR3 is TGCGCCAGCAGCCAAGGGATTAGCCGGAGGCTAGCGGGAGGGGGGCAGTTCTTC.

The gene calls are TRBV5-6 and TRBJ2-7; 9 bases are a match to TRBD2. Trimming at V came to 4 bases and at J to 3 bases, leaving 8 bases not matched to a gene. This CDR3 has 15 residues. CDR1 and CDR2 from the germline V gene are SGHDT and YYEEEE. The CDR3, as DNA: TGTGCCAGCAGCACCGGTCTAGCGGGACTCTACGAGCAGTACTTC. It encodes CASSTGLAGLYEQYF.

DNA for the CDR3: TGTGCCAGCAGCTGGCTAGCGGCTAACTACAATGAGCAGTTCTTC. It encodes CASSWLAANYNEQFF. This chain links TRBV7-3 with TRBJ2-1; 7 bases align to TRBD2. The CDR3 is 15 amino acids. V gave up 4 bases and J gave up 3 bases; unmatched junction bases: 6. In germline, CDR1 is SGHTA, CDR2 FQGTGA.

The CDR3 loop reads CASTPPGKTYGYTF. The CDR3, as DNA: TGTGCCAGCACCCCCCCAGGGAAGACATATGGCTACACCTTC. The chain recombines TRBV5-5 with TRBJ1-2, with a possible D match to TRBD1 (5 bases). Germline CDR1 is SGHKS and CDR2 is YYEKEE (reference sequence). This CDR3 has 14 residues. Trimming left V 6 bases short and J 5 bases short, with 17 bases between. The full variable domain, in which reference TRBV5-5 and TRBJ1-2 provide the parts outside the CDR3, is DAGVTQSPTHLIKTRGQQVTLRCSPISGHKSVSWYQQVLGQGPQFIFQYYEKEERGRGNFPDRFSARQFPNYSSELNVNALLLGDSALYLCASTPPGKTYGYTFGSGTRLTVV.

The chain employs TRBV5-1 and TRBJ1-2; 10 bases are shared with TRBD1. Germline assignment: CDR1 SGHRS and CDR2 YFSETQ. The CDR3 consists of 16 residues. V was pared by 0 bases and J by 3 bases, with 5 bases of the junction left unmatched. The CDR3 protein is CASSLVTGGADYGYTF. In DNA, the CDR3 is TGCGCCAGCAGCTTGGTGACAGGGGGCGCGGACTATGGCTACACCTTC.

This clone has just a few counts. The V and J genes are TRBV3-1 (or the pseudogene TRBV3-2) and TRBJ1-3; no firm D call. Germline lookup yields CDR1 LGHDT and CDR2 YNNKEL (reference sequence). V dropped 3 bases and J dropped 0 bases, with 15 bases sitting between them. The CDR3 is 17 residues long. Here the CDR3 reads CASSQWEASLSGNTIYF. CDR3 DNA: TGTGCCAGCAGCCAGTGGGAGGCCAGTCTCTCTGGAAACACCATATATTTT.

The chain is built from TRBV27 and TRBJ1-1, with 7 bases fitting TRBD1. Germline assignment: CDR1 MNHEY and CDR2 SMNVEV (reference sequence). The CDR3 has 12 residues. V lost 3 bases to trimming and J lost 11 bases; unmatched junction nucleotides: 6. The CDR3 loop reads CASSLATGRAFF. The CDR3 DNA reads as TGTGCCAGCAGTTTGGCGACAGGGAGGGCTTTCTTT.

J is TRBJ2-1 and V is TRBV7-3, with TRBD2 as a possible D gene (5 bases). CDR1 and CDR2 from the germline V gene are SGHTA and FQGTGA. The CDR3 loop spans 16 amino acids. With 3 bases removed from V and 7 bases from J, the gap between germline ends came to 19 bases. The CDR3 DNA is TGTGCCAGCAGCTTGACGAACCTCCGGGGAGAGAATGAGCAGTTCTTC. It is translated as CASSLTNLRGENEQFF.

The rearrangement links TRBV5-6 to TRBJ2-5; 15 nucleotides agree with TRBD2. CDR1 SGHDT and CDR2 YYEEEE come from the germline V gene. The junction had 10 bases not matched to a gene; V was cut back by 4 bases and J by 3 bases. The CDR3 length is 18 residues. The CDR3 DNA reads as TGTGCCAGCAGCCGGACCGGGACTAGCGGGAGGTGGGAAGAGACCCAGTACTTC. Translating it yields CASSRTGTSGRWEETQYF.

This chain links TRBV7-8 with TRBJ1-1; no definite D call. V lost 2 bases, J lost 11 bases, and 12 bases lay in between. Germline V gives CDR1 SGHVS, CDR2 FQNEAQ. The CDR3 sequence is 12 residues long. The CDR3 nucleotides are TGTGCCAGCAGCTTAAGATACCGGGAGGCTTTCTTT. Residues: CASSLRYREAFF.

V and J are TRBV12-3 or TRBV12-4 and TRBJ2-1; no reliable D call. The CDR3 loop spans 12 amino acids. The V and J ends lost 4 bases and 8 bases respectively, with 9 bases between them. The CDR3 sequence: CASSSSSDEQFF. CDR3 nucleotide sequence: TGTGCCAGCAGTTCCTCTAGTGATGAGCAGTTCTTC.

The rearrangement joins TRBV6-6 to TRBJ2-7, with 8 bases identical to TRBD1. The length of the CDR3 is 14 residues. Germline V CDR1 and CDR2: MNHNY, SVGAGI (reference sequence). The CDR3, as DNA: TGTTCTCTCAATCGGACAGGGAAATGCTACGAGCAGTACTTC. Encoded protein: CSLNRTGKCYEQYF.

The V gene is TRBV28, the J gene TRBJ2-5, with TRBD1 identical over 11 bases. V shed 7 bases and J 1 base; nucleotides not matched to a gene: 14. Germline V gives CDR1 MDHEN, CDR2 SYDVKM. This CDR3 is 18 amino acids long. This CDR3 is CASTSPAPGTGGQETQYF. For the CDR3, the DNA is TGTGCCAGCACCTCACCGGCACCCGGGACAGGGGGCCAAGAGACCCAGTACTTC.